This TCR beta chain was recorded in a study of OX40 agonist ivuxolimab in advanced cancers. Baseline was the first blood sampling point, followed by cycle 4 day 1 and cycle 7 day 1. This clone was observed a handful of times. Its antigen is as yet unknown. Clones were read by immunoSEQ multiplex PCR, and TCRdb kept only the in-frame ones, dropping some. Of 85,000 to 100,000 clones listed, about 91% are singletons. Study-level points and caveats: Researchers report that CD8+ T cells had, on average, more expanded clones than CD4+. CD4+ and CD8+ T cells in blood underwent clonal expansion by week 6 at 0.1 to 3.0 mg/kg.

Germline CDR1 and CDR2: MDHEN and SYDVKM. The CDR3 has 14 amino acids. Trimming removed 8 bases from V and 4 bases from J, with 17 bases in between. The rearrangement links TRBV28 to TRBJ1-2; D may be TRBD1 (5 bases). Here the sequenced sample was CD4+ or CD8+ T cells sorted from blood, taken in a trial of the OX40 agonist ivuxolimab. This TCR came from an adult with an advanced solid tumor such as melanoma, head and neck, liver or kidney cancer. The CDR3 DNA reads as TGTGCCAGCGGGTCGGCAGGGCAGGGCTATGGCTACACCTTC. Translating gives CASGSAGQGYGYTF.